Below, 14 T cell receptor beta chains from the same sample are listed, as sequenced in a study of T cells after somatic rescue of genetic block. Assay used: immunoSEQ multiplex PCR; TCRdb lists only in-frame clones, some missing. The sample has roughly 58,000 clones; 90% to 97% are singletons. Specimen: peripheral blood mononuclear cells (PBMCs). The origin of the receptors is a child younger than two.

This chain connects TRBV19 to TRBJ2-1; tentative D call: TRBD2 (6 bases). Germline-derived CDR1 and CDR2 are LNHDA and SQIVND (reference sequence). This CDR3 has 16 residues. The V gene lost 1 base and the J gene lost 0 bases, with 10 bases spanning the gap. The CDR3 coding sequence is TGTGCCAGTAGTATAGGCCCCGGGAGCTCCTACAATGAGCAGTTCTTC. It encodes CASSIGPGSSYNEQFF. Full variable domain (missing parts from reference TRBV19 and TRBJ2-1): DGGITQSPKYLFRKEGQNVTLSCEQNLNHDAMYWYRQDPGQGLRLIYYSQIVNDFQKGDIAEGYSVSREKKESFPLTVTSAQKNPTAFYLCASSIGPGSSYNEQFFGPGTRLTVL.

The V call is TRBV19, the J call TRBJ2-3, with 10 bases that match TRBD2. The CDR3 runs to 15 residues. J gave up 5 bases and V 3 bases, and 5 bases lay outside the gene matches. Germline lookup yields CDR1 LNHDA and CDR2 SQIVND (reference sequence). CDR3 protein: CASSISSGRRDTQYF. The CDR3 DNA is TGTGCCAGTAGTATTAGTAGCGGGAGGAGAGATACGCAGTATTTT.

This sequence joins TRBV2 and TRBJ2-1, with TRBD2 identical over 12 bases. The germline V gene has CDR1 SNHLY and CDR2 FYNNEI. V shed 5 bases and J 6 bases; nucleotides not matched to a gene: 5. This CDR3 has 15 amino acids. The CDR3 DNA sequence: TGTGCCAGCAGTTCGACTAGCGGGAGAGGCAATGAGCAGTTCTTC. Translated: CASSSTSGRGNEQFF.

V usage is TRBV28 and J usage is TRBJ1-5; the D gene is possibly TRBD1 (5 bases). The CDR3 spans 13 residues. Germline CDR1 MDHEN, CDR2 SYDVKM. V shed 5 bases and J shed 1 base, with 6 bases lying between them. The CDR3 bases are TGTGCCAGCAGTCCAGGGAGCAATCAGCCCCAGCATTTT. It specifies CASSPGSNQPQHF.

This clone appeared once. The V gene is TRBV6-5, the J gene TRBJ1-4; TRBD1 agrees at 10 bases. CDR1 is MNHEY, CDR2 SVGAGI, per germline. The trim removed 0 bases at V and 7 bases at J, leaving 2 bases unmatched. This CDR3 spans 15 amino acids. Written as DNA, the CDR3 is TGTGCCAGCAGTTACTCGACAGGGGGCTTTGAAAAACTGTTTTTT. It codes for CASSYSTGGFEKLFF.

This clone was detected once. This chain links TRBV6-1 with TRBJ2-7; 10 bases align to TRBD2. Germline V gives CDR1 MNHNS, CDR2 SASEGT. Trimming took 0 bases from V and 3 from J; bases not matched to a gene: 2. This CDR3 comprises 15 residues. CDR3 loop: CASSEAPSGSYEQYF. In DNA form, the CDR3 reads TGTGCCAGCAGTGAAGCGCCTAGCGGGAGCTACGAGCAGTACTTC.

This chain links TRBV6-1 with TRBJ2-5, with unresolved D. Germline V gives CDR1 MNHNS, CDR2 SASEGT. The V end was cut by 4 bases, the J end by 4 bases, with 13 bases between. The CDR3 contains 14 residues. The CDR3: CASSARTPRETQYF. The DNA for the CDR3 is TGTGCCAGCAGTGCACGGACCCCACGAGAGACCCAGTACTTC.

The genes are TRBV4-2 and TRBJ2-4; no clear D gene. CDR1 and CDR2 (germline): LGHNA, YNFKEQ. The V and J ends lost 4 bases and 0 bases respectively, with 7 bases between them. The CDR3 is made up of 14 amino acids. CDR3 nucleotides: TGTGCCAGCAGCCCACAAATAGCCAAAAACATTCAGTACTTC. It translates to CASSPQIAKNIQYF.

V is TRBV10-1 and J is TRBJ2-5; D gene uncertain. The V end lost 1 base, the J end lost 0 bases, and 15 bases lay between the germline ends. CDR1 and CDR2 (germline): WNHNN, SYGVQD (reference sequence). The CDR3 is 17 residues long. The CDR3 coding sequence is TGCGCCAGCAGTGAGTTCCACCGAGACCTGTACCAAGAGACCCAGTACTTC. It specifies CASSEFHRDLYQETQYF.

V is TRBV27 and J is TRBJ2-2, with 8 bases that match TRBD2. V shed 4 bases and J 0 bases; nucleotides not matched to a gene: 4. This CDR3 is built from 16 residues. In germline, CDR1 is MNHEY, CDR2 SMNVEV (reference sequence). DNA for the CDR3: TGTGCCAGCAGTTCCAGGACTAGCACGAACACCGGGGAGCTGTTTTTT. Amino acid sequence: CASSSRTSTNTGELFF.

This rearrangement joins TRBV15 to TRBJ1-2; the D is unclear. This CDR3 is 13 amino acids long. Germline V CDR1 and CDR2: LNHNV, YYDKDF (reference sequence). V shed 0 bases and J shed 8 bases, with 10 bases lying between them. CDR3 nucleotides: TGTGCCACCAGCAGAGATTACCCGGGAGGCTACACCTTC. Encoded protein: CATSRDYPGGYTF.

The V call is TRBV28, the J call TRBJ2-2; tentative D call: TRBD1 (6 bases). The V end lost 3 bases, the J end lost 4 bases, and 12 bases lay between the germline ends. The CDR3 loop spans 15 amino acids. The germline V gene encodes CDR1 MDHEN and CDR2 SYDVKM. CDR3 nucleotide sequence: TGTGCCAGCAGTTTTTCCGGGACAAGCACCGGGGAGCTGTTTTTT. It encodes CASSFSGTSTGELFF.

The CDR3 spells CSVGQAAYEQYF. The CDR3 DNA reads TGCAGCGTGGGACAGGCCGCCTACGAGCAGTACTTC. This chain uses TRBV29-1 with TRBJ2-7; 8 bases align to TRBD1. The CDR3 extends over 12 amino acids. Germline trimming cut 6 bases from V and 2 bases from J; bases unmatched to any gene: 3. Germline assignment: CDR1 SQVTM and CDR2 ANQGSEA.

The V call is TRBV4-1, the J call TRBJ2-7; a possible D gene is TRBD1 (6 bases). The germline V gene has CDR1 MGHRA and CDR2 YSYEKL. CDR3 size: 14 residues. The V end lost 4 bases, the J end lost 0 bases, and 10 bases lay between the germline ends. The CDR3 loop is CASSPRDNSYEQYF. The CDR3 DNA reads as TGCGCCAGCAGCCCCCGGGACAACTCCTACGAGCAGTACTTC.